The source of this T cell receptor (beta chain) is a study of Graves' ophthalmopathy and Graves' hyperthyroidism. Per the germline V gene, CDR1 is SQVTM and CDR2 is ANQGSEA. The CDR3 contains 14 residues. The ends lost 6 bases at V and 1 base at J; junction bases unmatched: 7. Hyperthyroidism counted as stable given no ophthalmopathy within 18 months of follow-up. Ages of hyperthyroidism patients ran from 18 to 65, and their diagnoses were new, under 2 months' duration. Diagnosis was based on clinical symptoms, serum thyroxine, TRAb, thyroid ultrasound and orbital computed tomography. Isolation of PBMCs was performed using 9 to 10 ml of fresh peripheral blood. Using RNA transcripts, the TCR beta CDR3 regions were amplified. First-round RT-PCR with HTBI primers preceded a second-round multiplex PCR. One entry per CDR3 protein, called by TCRdb with MiXCR from the multiplex PCR reads. The sample records hundreds of thousands of distinct CDR3 sequences, approximately 21% being singletons.

Sequencing used peripheral blood. This chain connects TRBV29-1 to TRBJ1-1, with 8 nucleotides matching TRBD1. The receptor was isolated from a woman aged 18-29 years with stable Graves' hyperthyroidism. Written as DNA, the CDR3 is TGCAGCGTCTCTTCCGGGACAGGGAACACTGAAGCTTTCTTT. Translating gives CSVSSGTGNTEAFF. The variable domain in full, with the rest retrieved from reference TRBV29-1 and TRBJ1-1, is SAVISQKPSRDICQRGTSLTIQCQVDSQVTMMFWYRQQPGQSLTLIATANQGSEATYESGFVIDKFPISRPNLTFSTLTVSNMSPEDSSIYLCSVSSGTGNTEAFFGQGTRLTVV.